The following is a T cell receptor (beta chain) sequence with its context. The record originates from a study of technical replicates of blood from several donors. Repertoires were generated with immunoSEQ multiplex PCR, while TCRdb's copy carries only in-frame clones and drops some. The data show roughly 67,000 clones, roughly 98% seen once. The CDR3 has 16 amino acids. The source of this sequence is a human donor in good health. The chain carries TRBV21-1 and TRBJ2-7; the table names TRBD2, a call not compared with the DNA. TRBV21-1 is listed as a pseudogene. Sequencing input: T cells isolated from PBMCs. Written as DNA, the CDR3 is TGTGCCAGCAGCAGTGGCACTAGCGGAATCTCCTACGAGCAGTACTTC. This translates into CASSSGTSGISYEQYF.